One sample yielded the 9 T cell receptor beta chains listed below, sequenced in a study of early T cells in non-severe SARS-CoV-2 infection. Using its own MiXCR run on the 5' RACE reads, TCRdb lists one record per CDR3 protein. This sample has roughly 60,000 distinct CDR3 sequences, with about 10% found just once. The specimen comprised whole blood, sampled at baseline. The source is an adult who was a healthcare worker with PCR-confirmed SARS-CoV-2 infection or an uninfected control (not recorded which).

The chain couples TRBV20-1 to TRBJ2-3; D call uncertain. The CDR3 runs 11 residues. Germline lookup yields CDR1 DFQATT and CDR2 SNEGSKA (reference sequence). V was pared by 6 bases and J by 2 bases, with 6 bases between. CDR3 coding DNA: TGCAGTGCCCTCAACACAGATACGCAGTATTTT. Protein sequence: CSALNTDTQYF.

This chain joins TRBV6-2 or TRBV6-3 and TRBJ1-5; D remains ambiguous. Germline V lookup: CDR1 MNHEY, CDR2 SVGEGT. The length of the CDR3 is 19 residues. V lost 3 bases and J lost 1, with 22 bases in between. The CDR3 loop is CASSYDSARPPRSNQPQHF. The CDR3 region has the DNA TGTGCCAGCAGTTATGATTCGGCGAGGCCGCCACGCAGCAATCAGCCCCAGCATTTT.

This chain uses TRBV12-3 or TRBV12-4 with TRBJ2-2; no clear D gene. The CDR3 has 14 amino acids. V was shortened by 6 bases and J by 1 base, with 9 bases between the two germline ends. The CDR3 DNA follows: TGTGCCAGCAGACGAACTCAGAACACCGGGGAGCTGTTTTTT. Its translation: CASRRTQNTGELFF.

The chain joins TRBV11-2 to TRBJ1-6, with D perhaps TRBD1 (6 bases). Per the germline V gene, CDR1 is SGHAT and CDR2 is FQNNGV. The V end lost 5 bases, the J end lost 10 bases, and 15 bases lay between the germline ends. The CDR3 totals 14 residues. The CDR3 DNA is TGTGCCAGCAGCCCCCTCGGCAGGGGCTCACCCCTCCACTTT. Amino acids: CASSPLGRGSPLHF. The variable domain in full, completed from reference TRBV11-2 and TRBJ1-6, reads EAGVAQSPRYKIIEKRQSVAFWCNPISGHATLYWYQQILGQGPKLLIQFQNNGVVDDSQLPKDRFSAERLKGVDSTLKIQPAKLEDSAVYLCASSPLGRGSPLHFGNGTRLTVT.

This clonotype appeared a few times. The chain links TRBV28 to TRBJ2-3, with 9 bases matching TRBD2. This CDR3 is built from 18 residues. Losses at the gene ends were 6 bases for V and 1 base for J; bases not matched to a gene: 14. Germline V gene lookup returns CDR1 MDHEN and CDR2 SYDVKM. CDR3 sequence (DNA): TGTGCCAGCAGCCCCCCAAGGTATAGCGGGGGTCGCACAGATACGCAGTATTTT. It encodes CASSPPRYSGGRTDTQYF.

This clonotype was observed at least ten times. The genes are TRBV29-1 and TRBJ2-7; D could derive from TRBD1 or TRBD2 (5 bases each). The CDR3 totals 14 residues. With 4 bases removed from V and 0 bases from J, the gap between germline ends came to 13 bases. Germline values: CDR1 SQVTM, CDR2 ANQGSEA. CDR3 sequence reads: CSVVRGARSYEQYF. The CDR3, as DNA: TGCAGCGTTGTTCGGGGCGCACGCTCCTACGAGCAGTACTTC.

This clonotype was observed a handful of times. The gene calls are TRBV11-2 and TRBJ2-7; possible D gene TRBD1, 6 bases. The CDR3 sequence is 13 residues long. V dropped 3 bases and J dropped 4 bases, with 10 bases sitting between them. The germline gives CDR1 SGHAT, CDR2 FQNNGV. The CDR3 region is CASSFGTLYEQYF. The CDR3 coding sequence is TGTGCCAGCAGCTTTGGGACACTGTACGAGCAGTACTTC.

This clonotype was recorded many times. The chain couples TRBV20-1 to TRBJ2-2, with D maybe TRBD2 (6 bases). V lost 6 bases and J lost 4, with 12 bases in between. Germline lookup yields CDR1 DFQATT and CDR2 SNEGSKA (reference sequence). The CDR3 sequence is 13 residues long. The CDR3 nucleotides read TGCAGTGCCCCCGGACTATCCACCGGGGAGCTGTTTTTT. Translated, it gives CSAPGLSTGELFF.

V and J are TRBV12-5 and TRBJ2-7, with 12 bases fitting TRBD1. Losses at the gene ends were 2 bases for V and 6 bases for J; bases not matched to a gene: 8. The length of the CDR3 is 16 residues. The V gene's germline CDR1 is LGHNT and CDR2 FRNRAP. CDR3 sequence (DNA): TGTGCTAGTGGTTTGATGACCGGGACAGGGGGCACCGAGCAGTACTTC. Its protein product is CASGLMTGTGGTEQYF.